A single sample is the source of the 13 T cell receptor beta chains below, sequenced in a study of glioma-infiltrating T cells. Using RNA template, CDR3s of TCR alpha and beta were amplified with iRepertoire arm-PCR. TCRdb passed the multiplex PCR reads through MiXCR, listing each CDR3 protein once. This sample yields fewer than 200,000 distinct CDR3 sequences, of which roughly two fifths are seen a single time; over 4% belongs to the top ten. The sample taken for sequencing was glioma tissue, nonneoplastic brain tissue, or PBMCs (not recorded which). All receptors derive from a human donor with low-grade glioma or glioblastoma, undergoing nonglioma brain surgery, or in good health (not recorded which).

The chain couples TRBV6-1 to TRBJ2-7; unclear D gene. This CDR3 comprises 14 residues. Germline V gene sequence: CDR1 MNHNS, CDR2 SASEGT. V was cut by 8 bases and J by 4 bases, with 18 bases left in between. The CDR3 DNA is TGTGCCAGCTGCGGTTCAGCCACCTCATACGAGCAGTACTTC. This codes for CASCGSATSYEQYF.

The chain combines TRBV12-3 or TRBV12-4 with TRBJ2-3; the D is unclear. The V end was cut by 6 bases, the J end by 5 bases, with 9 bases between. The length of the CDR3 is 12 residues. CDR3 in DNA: TGTGCCAGCAGGTCGACACTAGATACGCAGTATTTT. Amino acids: CASRSTLDTQYF.

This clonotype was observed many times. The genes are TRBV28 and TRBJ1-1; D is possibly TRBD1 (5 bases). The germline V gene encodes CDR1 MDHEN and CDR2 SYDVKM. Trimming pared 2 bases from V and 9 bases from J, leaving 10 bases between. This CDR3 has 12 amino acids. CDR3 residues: CASSLGRGKAFF. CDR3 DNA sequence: TGTGCCAGCAGTTTAGGGAGGGGAAAAGCTTTCTTT.

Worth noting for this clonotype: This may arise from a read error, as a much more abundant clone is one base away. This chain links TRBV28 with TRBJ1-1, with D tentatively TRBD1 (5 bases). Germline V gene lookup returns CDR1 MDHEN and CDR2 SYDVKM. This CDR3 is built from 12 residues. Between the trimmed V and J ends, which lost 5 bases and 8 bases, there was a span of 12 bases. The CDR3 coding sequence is TGTGCCAGCAGTGATGACAGCCGAGAAGCTTTCTTT. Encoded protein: CASSDDSREAFF.

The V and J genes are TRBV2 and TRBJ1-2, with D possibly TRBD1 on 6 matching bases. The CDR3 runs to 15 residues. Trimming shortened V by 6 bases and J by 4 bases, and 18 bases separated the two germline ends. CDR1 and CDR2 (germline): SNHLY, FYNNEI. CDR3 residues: CASRLQQGLAYGYTF. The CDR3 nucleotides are TGTGCCAGCAGGCTTCAACAGGGTCTCGCCTATGGCTACACCTTC.

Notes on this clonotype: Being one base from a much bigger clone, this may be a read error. CDR3 nucleotide sequence: TGTGCCTGCAGTTCAAACAGGGAGTGGAGCTCTGGAAACACCATATATTTT. It yields the protein CACSSNREWSSGNTIYF. This sequence joins TRBV28 and TRBJ1-3, with D perhaps TRBD1 (6 bases). In germline, CDR1 is MDHEN, CDR2 SYDVKM. The CDR3 has 17 amino acids.

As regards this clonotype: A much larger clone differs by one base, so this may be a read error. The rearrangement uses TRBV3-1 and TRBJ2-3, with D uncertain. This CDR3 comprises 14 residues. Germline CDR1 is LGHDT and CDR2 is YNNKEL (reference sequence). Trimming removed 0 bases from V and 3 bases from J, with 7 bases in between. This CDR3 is CASSQDRATDTQYF. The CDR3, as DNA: TGTGCCAGCAGCCAAGATAGAGCTACAGATACGCAGTATTTT.

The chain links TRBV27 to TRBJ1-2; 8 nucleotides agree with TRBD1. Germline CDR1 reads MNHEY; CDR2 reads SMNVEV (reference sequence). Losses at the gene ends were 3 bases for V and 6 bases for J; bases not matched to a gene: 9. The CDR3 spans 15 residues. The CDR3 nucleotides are TGTGCCAGCAGTTTCGACTGGGCAGGGGGCCATGGCTACACCTTC. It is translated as CASSFDWAGGHGYTF.

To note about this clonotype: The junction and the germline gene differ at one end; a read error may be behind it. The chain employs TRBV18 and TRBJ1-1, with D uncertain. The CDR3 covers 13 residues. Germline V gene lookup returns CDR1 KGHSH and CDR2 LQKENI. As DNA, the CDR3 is TGTGCCGGAAAAGGGCAGCCAGACACTAAAGCTTTCTTT. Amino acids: CAGKGQPDTKAFF.

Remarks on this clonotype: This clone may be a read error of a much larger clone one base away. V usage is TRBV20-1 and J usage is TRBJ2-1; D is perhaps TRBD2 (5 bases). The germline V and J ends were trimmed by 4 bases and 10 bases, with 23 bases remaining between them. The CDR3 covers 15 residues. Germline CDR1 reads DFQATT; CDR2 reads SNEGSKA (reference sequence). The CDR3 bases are TGCAGTGCTACGAGGCAGGAGAAGAGGGATACCGAGCAGTTCTTC. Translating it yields CSATRQEKRDTEQFF.

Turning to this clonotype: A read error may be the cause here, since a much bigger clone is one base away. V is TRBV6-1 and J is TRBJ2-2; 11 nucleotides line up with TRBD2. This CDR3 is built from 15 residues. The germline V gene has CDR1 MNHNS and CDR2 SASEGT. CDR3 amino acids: CASSRLAGRTGELLF. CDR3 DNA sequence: TGTGCCAGCAGTAGACTAGCGGGAAGGACCGGGGAGCTGCTTTTT.

The CDR3 here is CASSPTDTSGNTIYF. Here the CDR3 DNA reads TGTGCCAGCTCACCCACGGACACCTCTGGAAACACCATATATTTT. This chain uses TRBV18 with TRBJ1-3, with D possibly matching TRBD1 (5 bases). Trimming shortened V by 3 bases and J by 0 bases, and 9 bases separated the two germline ends. The length of the CDR3 is 15 residues. Germline CDR1 reads KGHSH; CDR2 reads LQKENI.

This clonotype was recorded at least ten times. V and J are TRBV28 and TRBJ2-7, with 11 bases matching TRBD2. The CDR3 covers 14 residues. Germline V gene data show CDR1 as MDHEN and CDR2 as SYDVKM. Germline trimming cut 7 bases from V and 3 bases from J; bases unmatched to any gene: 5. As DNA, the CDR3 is TGTGCCAGCACCTCGACTAGCGGGATCTACGAGCAGTACTTC. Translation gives CASTSTSGIYEQYF.